This is a list of T cell receptor beta chains from one sample in a study of control samples from healthy donors and cancer patients. Sequencing was performed with immunoSEQ multiplex PCR; in TCRdb, only in-frame clones are kept and a portion is missing. The sample contains 140,000 or so clones, roughly nine tenths of which appear only once. Material for sequencing was blood. These receptors originate from a man aged 25-40 years in good health. The CDR3 runs from the conserved cysteine through the conserved F or W. A D gene is named only where the DNA matches it firmly. Only part of the rows carry a size: once, few, many, or a class if the clone is expanded.

v_call	clone_size	d_call	j_call	cdr3_aa	cdr3_nt
TRBV19	.	TRBD1	TRBJ2-7	CASGPGTVLSYEQYF	TGTGCCAGTGGCCCTGGGACAGTACTTTCCTACGAGCAGTACTTC
TRBV5-1	.	.	TRBJ2-2	CASTIYPGELFF	TGCGCCAGCACCATATACCCCGGGGAGCTGTTTTTT
TRBV27	.	.	TRBJ2-5	CASSFGAVGTQYF	TGTGCCAGCAGTTTCGGGGCAGTGGGGACCCAGTACTTC
TRBV4-1	.	TRBD1	TRBJ1-1	CASSPLPGQGGTEAFF	TGCGCCAGCAGCCCACTGCCGGGACAGGGGGGAACTGAAGCTTTCTTT
TRBV19	.	.	TRBJ1-1	CASSFWHGNTEAFF	TGTGCCAGTAGTTTTTGGCACGGGAACACTGAAGCTTTCTTT
TRBV6-5	.	TRBD1	TRBJ1-4	CASIPRQGAGEKLFF	TGTGCCAGCATTCCCAGACAGGGGGCTGGAGAAAAACTGTTTTTT
TRBV29-1	.	TRBD1	TRBJ1-1	CSAGQENTEAFF	TGCAGCGCTGGACAGGAGAACACTGAAGCTTTCTTT
TRBV5-6	.	.	TRBJ2-4	CASSGLAVGDIQYF	TGTGCCAGCAGCGGGCTTGCGGTTGGGGACATTCAGTACTTC
TRBV13	few	TRBD1	TRBJ2-7	CASSWTGETYEQYF	TGTGCCAGCAGCTGGACAGGGGAGACCTACGAGCAGTACTTC
TRBV27	.	TRBD2	TRBJ2-3	CASSFSGHTDTQYF	TGTGCCAGCAGTTTTAGCGGGCACACAGATACGCAGTATTTT
TRBV11-3	.	TRBD2	TRBJ2-1	CASSLGWREKVNEQFF	TGTGCCAGCAGCTTAGGGTGGCGGGAGAAGGTAAATGAGCAGTTCTTC
TRBV28	.	TRBD1	TRBJ1-6	CASSPRGQGNSPLHF	TGTGCCAGCAGTCCCCGGGGACAGGGGAATTCACCCCTCCACTTT
TRBV6-2/TRBV6-3	.	TRBD2	TRBJ2-7	CASSSPFLGSGRAAHEQYF	TGTGCCAGCAGCTCCCCCTTTTTAGGAAGCGGGAGGGCCGCCCACGAGCAGTACTTC
TRBV28	.	.	TRBJ1-1	CASSLNRPNTEAFF	TGTGCCAGCAGTTTGAACAGGCCGAACACTGAAGCTTTCTTT
TRBV29-1	.	.	TRBJ2-5	CSVGLRFVGDQETQYF	TGCAGCGTTGGCCTGCGGTTCGTCGGGGACCAAGAGACCCAGTACTTC
TRBV27	.	TRBD1	TRBJ2-5	CASSSLGQGWETQYF	TGTGCCAGCAGTTCATTGGGACAGGGGTGGGAGACCCAGTACTTC
TRBV18	few	TRBD1	TRBJ1-2	CASSPGQGAFYGYTF	TGTGCCAGCTCACCGGGACAGGGGGCATTCTATGGCTACACCTTC
TRBV7-2	.	TRBD1	TRBJ1-2	CASSLAMTGDPNYGYTF	TGTGCCAGCAGCTTAGCTATGACAGGGGATCCTAACTATGGCTACACCTTC
TRBV29-1	once	.	TRBJ1-2	CSVEEGPGYGYTF	TGCAGCGTTGAAGAGGGGCCGGGCTATGGCTACACCTTC
TRBV5-4	.	TRBD1	TRBJ2-2	CASSLSITGGTGELFF	TGTGCCAGCAGCTTATCGATTACAGGGGGCACCGGGGAGCTGTTTTTT
TRBV15	.	.	TRBJ1-3	CATSRDLGSSGNTIYF	TGTGCCACCAGCAGAGATCTGGGGTCCTCTGGAAACACCATATATTTT
TRBV15	.	TRBD1	TRBJ1-5	CATSSSGTGSQPQHF	TGTGCCACCAGCAGCTCCGGGACAGGGAGCCAGCCCCAGCATTTT
TRBV20-1	.	.	TRBJ2-5	CSASQGETQYF	TGCAGTGCTAGTCAGGGAGAGACCCAGTACTTC
TRBV6-2/TRBV6-3	.	.	TRBJ2-7	CASSYSMLAAYVSYEQYF	TGTGCCAGCAGTTACTCGATGTTAGCGGCCTACGTTTCCTACGAGCAGTACTTC
TRBV4-2	.	.	TRBJ2-5	CASSQTRTNGQETQYF	TGTGCCAGCAGCCAGACGAGGACTAATGGGCAAGAGACCCAGTACTTC
TRBV4-1	once	TRBD1	TRBJ1-5	CASSPRQGGGDQPQHF	TGCGCCAGCAGCCCTCGACAGGGAGGGGGGGATCAGCCCCAGCATTTT
TRBV9	.	.	TRBJ2-1	CASSVSSRDEQFF	TGTGCCAGCAGCGTAAGTTCGAGGGATGAGCAGTTCTTC
TRBV12-3/TRBV12-4	.	.	TRBJ1-1	CASSPEMNTEAFF	TGTGCCAGCAGCCCCGAGATGAACACTGAAGCTTTCTTT
TRBV4-3	.	.	TRBJ1-6	CASSPGNNSPLHF	TGCGCCAGCAGCCCAGGGAATAATTCACCCCTCCACTTT
TRBV4-3	.	.	TRBJ1-2	CASSQVPGLVSSGYTF	TGCGCCAGCAGCCAAGTTCCGGGTTTAGTGTCCAGTGGCTACACCTTC
TRBV19	.	TRBD2	TRBJ2-5	CASSTVAGVGEETQYF	TGTGCCAGTAGTACGGTAGCGGGAGTTGGTGAGGAGACCCAGTACTTC
TRBV5-4	once	TRBD1	TRBJ1-1	CASSLAGTGGTEAFF	TGTGCCAGCAGCTTGGCGGGGACAGGGGGCACTGAAGCTTTCTTT
TRBV5-6	.	.	TRBJ2-3	CASSLGHTDTQYF	TGTGCCAGCAGCTTAGGGCACACAGATACGCAGTATTTT
TRBV11-3	.	.	TRBJ1-2	CASSIDSFGYTF	TGTGCCAGCAGCATAGATTCGTTCGGCTACACCTTC
TRBV11-3	.	.	TRBJ2-1	CASSPRTGYNEQFF	TGTGCCAGCAGCCCCCGGACTGGGTACAATGAGCAGTTCTTC
TRBV21-1	.	.	TRBJ2-1	CASSPGGLSEQFF	TGTGCCAGCAGCCCCGGGGGCCTAAGCGAGCAGTTCTTC
TRBV12-5	.	TRBD1	TRBJ2-5	CASGLTGLETQYF	TGTGCTAGTGGTCTGACAGGGTTAGAGACCCAGTACTTC
TRBV24-1	.	.	TRBJ2-1	CATSDNPGLQMDNEQFF	TGTGCCACCAGTGACAATCCGGGACTCCAGATGGACAATGAGCAGTTCTTC
TRBV5-6	.	TRBD1	TRBJ2-3	CASSSGTGGTDTQYF	TGTGCCAGCAGCTCCGGGACAGGGGGCACAGATACGCAGTATTTT
TRBV7-2	.	TRBD1	TRBJ2-7	CASSHRTGDEQYF	TGTGCCAGCAGCCACCGGACAGGGGACGAGCAGTACTTC
TRBV7-2	.	TRBD2	TRBJ2-1	CASRLRTSGYNEQFF	TGTGCCAGCAGACTAAGGACTAGCGGGTACAATGAGCAGTTCTTC
TRBV30	.	.	TRBJ1-6	CAWILQRGSPLHF	TGTGCCTGGATCTTACAGCGGGGTTCACCCCTCCACTTT
TRBV4-3	.	.	TRBJ2-2	CASSQGLHLTGELFF	TGCGCCAGCAGCCAAGGACTGCACCTCACCGGGGAGCTGTTTTTT
TRBV4-1	.	.	TRBJ2-2	CASSHRTLRDTNTGELFF	TGCGCCAGCAGCCACCGGACACTCCGGGACACCAACACCGGGGAGCTGTTTTTT
TRBV5-1	.	TRBD2	TRBJ2-7	CASSGTSGSAKFYEQYF	TGCGCCAGCAGCGGGACTAGCGGGAGTGCAAAATTCTACGAGCAGTACTTC
TRBV21-1	.	.	TRBJ2-1	CASSLTTLLAGTYNEQFF	TGTGCCAGCAGCCTAACAACCTTACTAGCGGGAACTTACAATGAGCAGTTCTTC
TRBV11-2	.	TRBD1	TRBJ2-1	CASSSGQLYNEQFF	TGTGCCAGCAGCTCGGGACAGCTATACAATGAGCAGTTCTTC
TRBV6-4	once	.	TRBJ2-3	CASSDTLRGTQYF	TGTGCCAGCAGTGACACCCTCAGGGGTACGCAGTATTTT
TRBV24-1	.	.	TRBJ2-7	CATSDPTVPWRQYF	TGTGCCACCAGTGATCCGACAGTCCCCTGGAGGCAGTACTTC
TRBV15	.	.	TRBJ1-5	CATSRQGSNQPQHF	TGTGCCACCAGCAGACAGGGGAGCAATCAGCCCCAGCATTTT
TRBV6-5	once	.	TRBJ1-2	CASSYSGQGSYGYTF	TGTGCCAGCAGTTACTCAGGGCAGGGGAGCTATGGCTACACCTTC
TRBV9	.	TRBD1	TRBJ1-1	CASSEQGSDEAFF	TGTGCCAGCAGCGAACAGGGGAGTGATGAAGCTTTCTTT
TRBV9	.	TRBD1	TRBJ2-1	CASSVATGAGNEQFF	TGTGCCAGCAGCGTAGCGACAGGGGCTGGGAATGAGCAGTTCTTC
TRBV10-1	.	TRBD2	TRBJ2-3	CANLLAGVRTSTDTQYF	TGCGCCAACTTACTAGCGGGAGTTCGCACTAGCACAGATACGCAGTATTTT
TRBV19	.	.	TRBJ2-2	CASSISPNTGELFF	TGTGCCAGTAGTATCTCTCCCAACACCGGGGAGCTGTTTTTT